The 25 T cell receptor beta chains listed next were all sequenced from one sample in a study of blood T cell repertoires in COVID-19. TCRdb's copy holds only in-frame clones and misses some; the assay was immunoSEQ multiplex PCR. The sample holds about 200,000 clones; about nine tenths are singletons and the top ten take 0.6% to 1%. The material sequenced was peripheral blood. The receptors were gathered from a woman in her seventies with acute or convalescent COVID-19.

The gene calls are TRBV18 and TRBJ2-5; D call uncertain. The V end was cut by 3 bases, the J end by 2 bases, with 7 bases between. This CDR3 contains 13 residues. Germline CDR1 is KGHSH and CDR2 is LQKENI. CDR3 residues: CASSPSQQETQYF. CDR3 nucleotide sequence: TGTGCCAGCTCACCCTCCCAGCAAGAGACCCAGTACTTC.

J is TRBJ2-1 and V is TRBV12-5, with 7 positions matching TRBD1. The CDR3 has 14 amino acids. J lost 8 bases, V lost 6 bases, and 10 bases had no gene match. Germline lookup yields CDR1 LGHNT and CDR2 FRNRAP. CDR3 amino acids: CASGSGTVQDEQFF. CDR3 sequence (DNA): TGTGCTAGTGGGTCCGGGACAGTACAAGATGAGCAGTTCTTC.

The chain couples TRBV24-1 to TRBJ2-7; TRBD2 matches 13 bases. This CDR3 region has 16 residues. V was pared by 3 bases and J by 6 bases, with 7 bases of the junction left unmatched. Germline values: CDR1 KGHDR, CDR2 SFDVKD. The CDR3 protein is CATSDGGLAGVGEQYF. The CDR3 DNA reads TGTGCCACCAGTGATGGAGGACTAGCGGGAGTAGGCGAGCAGTACTTC.

The CDR3 DNA reads TGTGCCAGCAGCTCCAGGGACATGAACACTGAAGCTTTCTTT. This encodes CASSSRDMNTEAFF. The chain joins TRBV7-9 to TRBJ1-1; TRBD1 might be the D (6 bases). The V gene's germline CDR1 is SEHNR and CDR2 FQNEAQ (reference sequence). V was clipped by 4 bases and J by 0 bases, with 9 bases between them. CDR3 length: 14 amino acids.

The chain recombines TRBV5-5 with TRBJ2-5; D remains unclear. Trimming shortened V by 1 base and J by 1 base, and 5 bases separated the two germline ends. CDR1 is SGHKS, CDR2 YYEKEE, per germline (reference sequence). CDR3 length: 13 residues. CDR3 residues: CASSLTAQETQYF. DNA for the CDR3: TGTGCCAGCAGCTTGACAGCCCAAGAGACCCAGTACTTC. Supplemented by reference TRBV5-5 and TRBJ2-5, the full variable domain reads DAGVTQSPTHLIKTRGQQVTLRCSPISGHKSVSWYQQVLGQGPQFIFQYYEKEERGRGNFPDRFSARQFPNYSSELNVNALLLGDSALYLCASSLTAQETQYFGPGTRLLVL.

The chain is built from TRBV5-4 and TRBJ2-3; 14 nucleotides line up with TRBD2. The CDR3 extends over 16 amino acids. Germline V gene sequence: CDR1 SGHNT, CDR2 YYREEE (reference sequence). Trimming cost V 0 bases and J 7 bases; bases outside gene matches: 4. The CDR3 is CASSLAGLAGVNTQYF. The CDR3 DNA is TGTGCCAGCAGCTTGGCGGGACTAGCGGGGGTGAATACGCAGTATTTT.

The chain employs TRBV14 and TRBJ2-5; 7 nucleotides match TRBD2. The germline V gene encodes CDR1 SGHDN and CDR2 FVKESK. The V and J ends lost 1 base and 5 bases, in that order; junction bases with no gene match: 10. This CDR3 is 16 amino acids long. CDR3 nucleotide sequence: TGTGCCAGCAGCCAAGGAGCGGGGTATCATGGGGAGACCCAGTACTTC. Translation gives CASSQGAGYHGETQYF. Supplemented by reference TRBV14 and TRBJ2-5, the full variable domain reads EAGVTQFPSHSVIEKGQTVTLRCDPISGHDNLYWYRRVMGKEIKFLLHFVKESKQDESGMPNNRFLAERTGGTYSTLKVQPAELEDSGVYFCASSQGAGYHGETQYFGPGTRLLVL.

This chain joins TRBV4-1 and TRBJ2-3, with 10 nucleotides matching TRBD2. The germline V gene has CDR1 MGHRA and CDR2 YSYEKL. This CDR3 has 17 residues. The V segment lost 4 bases and the J segment 4 bases; nucleotides outside the gene matches: 11. The DNA of the CDR3 is TGCGCCAGCAGCCCCGGGGGTAGCGGGGGGTTGGCAGATACGCAGTATTTT. Residues: CASSPGGSGGLADTQYF.

The gene calls are TRBV3-1 (or the pseudogene TRBV3-2) and TRBJ2-5; the match to TRBD2 covers 9 bases. There are 15 residues in the CDR3. Germline CDR1 is LGHDT and CDR2 is YNNKEL (reference sequence). The ends lost 0 bases at V and 4 bases at J; junction bases unmatched: 3. The CDR3 is CASSQDLAGRETQYF. The CDR3 DNA sequence: TGTGCCAGCAGCCAAGATCTAGCGGGGAGAGAGACCCAGTACTTC.

This rearrangement joins TRBV10-1 to TRBJ1-6; possibly TRBD1 for D (6 bases). CDR3 length: 13 amino acids. Germline loops: CDR1 WNHNN, CDR2 SYGVQD (reference sequence). V dropped 6 bases and J dropped 8 bases, with 11 bases sitting between them. CDR3: CASSPDSYSPLHF. In DNA form, the CDR3 reads TGCGCCAGCAGCCCGGACAGCTATTCACCCCTCCACTTT.

This clone appeared a single time. V is TRBV4-1 and J is TRBJ1-5; D is undetermined. Germline V CDR1 and CDR2: MGHRA, YSYEKL. This CDR3 is built from 14 residues. V was cut by 4 bases and J by 4 bases, with 11 bases left in between. In DNA, the CDR3 is TGCGCCAGCAGCCTCCGGGAGGGAAATCAGCCCCAGCATTTT. Amino acid sequence: CASSLREGNQPQHF.

The rearrangement joins TRBV28 to TRBJ2-3; TRBD1 agrees at 8 bases. The CDR3 loop spans 13 amino acids. CDR1 is MDHEN, CDR2 SYDVKM, per germline. V was clipped by 6 bases and J by 3 bases; unmatched bases: 2. The DNA for the CDR3 is TGTGCCAGCAGGGGACAGGTGACAGATACGCAGTATTTT. Its translation is CASRGQVTDTQYF.

The chain couples TRBV10-1 to TRBJ2-3, with D perhaps TRBD1 (5 bases). Deletions cut 5 bases from V and 0 bases from J, with 12 bases between. CDR3 length equals 15 residues. Germline CDR1 and CDR2: WNHNN and SYGVQD (reference sequence). CDR3 amino acids: CASSTDNPSTDTQYF. CDR3 sequence (DNA): TGCGCCAGCAGTACGGACAACCCTAGCACAGATACGCAGTATTTT.

The CDR3 loop is CASSLGDSPGNNEQFF. CDR3 in DNA: TGCGCCAGCAGCTTGGGGGACAGTCCAGGTAACAATGAGCAGTTCTTC. The rearrangement joins TRBV5-1 to TRBJ2-1; TRBD1 agrees at 7 bases. The germline gives CDR1 SGHRS, CDR2 YFSETQ. Trimming removed 0 bases from V and 5 bases from J; junction bases left unmatched: 8. The CDR3 totals 16 residues.

J is TRBJ1-4 and V is TRBV12-3 or TRBV12-4; D call uncertain. V was trimmed by 2 bases and J by 4 bases, leaving 5 bases between them. This CDR3 contains 13 residues. The CDR3 loop reads CASSLNLNEKLFF. DNA of the CDR3: TGTGCCAGCAGTTTAAATCTTAATGAAAAACTGTTTTTT.

The genes are TRBV27 and TRBJ2-6, with 9 bases aligning to TRBD1. The CDR3 runs to 21 residues. J lost 0 bases, V lost 4 bases, and 16 bases had no gene match. Per germline, CDR1 MNHEY and CDR2 SMNVEV (reference sequence). The CDR3 here is CASSYWASGTGKSSGANVLTF. In DNA form, the CDR3 reads TGTGCCAGCAGTTACTGGGCCTCCGGGACAGGGAAAAGCTCTGGGGCCAACGTCCTGACTTTC. Combining the CDR3 with reference TRBV27 and TRBJ2-6 gives the whole variable domain EAQVTQNPRYLITVTGKKLTVTCSQNMNHEYMSWYRQDPGLGLRQIYYSMNVEVTDKGDVPEGYKVSRKEKRNFPLILESPSPNQTSLYFCASSYWASGTGKSSGANVLTFGAGSRLTVL.

The chain uses TRBV18 and TRBJ2-1, with 11 bases lining up with TRBD1. J lost 7 bases, V lost 8 bases, and 10 bases had no gene match. The CDR3 sequence is 15 residues long. CDR1 and CDR2 from the germline V gene are KGHSH and LQKENI. CDR3: CASAPGQGEENEQFF. The CDR3 region has the DNA TGTGCCAGCGCCCCGGGACAGGGGGAGGAAAATGAGCAGTTCTTC.

CDR3 protein: CASSQSYSSGTSGNTDTQYF. The CDR3 nucleotides read TGCGCCAGCAGCCAAAGCTACTCGTCCGGGACTAGCGGGAATACAGATACGCAGTATTTT. V and J are TRBV4-3 and TRBJ2-3; TRBD2 matches 13 bases. This CDR3 is 20 amino acids long. The germline CDR1 and CDR2 sequences are LGHNA and YSLEER. V lost 2 bases, J lost 3 bases, and 14 bases stayed unmatched.

J is TRBJ1-1 and V is TRBV10-2, with 7 bases matching TRBD1. With V trimmed by 6 bases and J by 6 bases, 10 bases remained unmatched. The CDR3 is made up of 14 amino acids. Germline-derived CDR1 and CDR2 are WSHSY and SAAADI. The CDR3 coding sequence is TGCGCCAGCAGACCGACAGGGCGTGTACCTGAAGCTTTCTTT. It specifies CASRPTGRVPEAFF.

The rearrangement uses TRBV5-6 and TRBJ2-7, with D tentatively TRBD2 (6 bases). Germline CDR1 is SGHDT and CDR2 is YYEEEE. CDR3 size: 16 residues. The V end lost 3 bases, the J end lost 0 bases, and 16 bases lay between the germline ends. CDR3 in DNA: TGTGCCAGCAGCTCCGTCGGGAGCGCAATCTCCTACGAGCAGTACTTC. This translates into CASSSVGSAISYEQYF.

CDR3 loop: CASSPGLAVQYF. The CDR3 region has the DNA TGCGCCAGCAGTCCGGGACTAGCGGTGCAGTACTTC. The chain combines TRBV5-1 with TRBJ2-7; TRBD2 matches at 11 bases. The CDR3 is made up of 12 amino acids. Germline CDR1 is SGHRS and CDR2 is YFSETQ. After removal of 5 bases from V and 9 bases from J, the junction contained 4 bases not matched to a gene.

The chain recombines TRBV4-2 with TRBJ2-2; D uncertain. The V gene lost 2 bases and the J gene lost 4 bases, with 8 bases spanning the gap. The germline V gene encodes CDR1 LGHNA and CDR2 YNFKEQ. This CDR3 has 14 amino acids. CDR3 loop: CASSQQVGTGELFF. The CDR3 DNA is TGTGCCAGCAGCCAACAGGTTGGCACCGGGGAGCTGTTTTTT.

This rearrangement joins TRBV2 to TRBJ1-3, with D possibly TRBD1 on 6 matching bases. The CDR3 covers 17 residues. The germline CDR1 and CDR2 sequences are SNHLY and FYNNEI. Deletions cut 6 bases from V and 2 bases from J, with 20 bases between. For the CDR3, the DNA is TGTGCCAGCAGGGATATATTTACAGGGTACGCTGGAAACACCATATATTTT. Amino acid sequence: CASRDIFTGYAGNTIYF.

This chain uses TRBV3-1 (or the pseudogene TRBV3-2) with TRBJ2-1, with 7 bases lining up with TRBD2. Germline V gene lookup returns CDR1 LGHDT and CDR2 YNNKEL (reference sequence). V gave up 3 bases and J gave up 12 bases; unmatched junction bases: 5. The CDR3 length is 12 residues. The CDR3 sequence is CASSHRGGRQFF. In DNA form, the CDR3 reads TGTGCCAGCAGCCACCGAGGCGGGAGGCAGTTCTTC.

This clone was counted once. The chain recombines TRBV12-5 with TRBJ2-1; TRBD2 agrees at 8 bases. The CDR3 sequence is 16 residues long. Germline V gene data show CDR1 as LGHNT and CDR2 as FRNRAP. Trimming removed 2 bases from V and 4 bases from J; junction bases left unmatched: 7. Here the CDR3 reads CASGLSPRGGYNEQFF. DNA for the CDR3: TGTGCTAGTGGTTTGTCCCCACGGGGGGGGTACAATGAGCAGTTCTTC.